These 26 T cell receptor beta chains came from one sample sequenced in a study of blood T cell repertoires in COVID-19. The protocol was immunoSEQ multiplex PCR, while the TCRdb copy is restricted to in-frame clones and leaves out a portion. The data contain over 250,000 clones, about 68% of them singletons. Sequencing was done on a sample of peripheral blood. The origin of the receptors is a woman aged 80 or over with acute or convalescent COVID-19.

CDR3: CSAREDRTNGYTF. The CDR3 coding sequence is TGCAGCGCAAGAGAAGACAGGACGAATGGCTACACCTTC. V is TRBV29-1 and J is TRBJ1-2, with D possibly being TRBD1 (6 bases). V was cut by 7 bases and J by 6 bases, with 18 bases left in between. This CDR3 region has 13 residues. Germline V CDR1 and CDR2: SQVTM, ANQGSEA.

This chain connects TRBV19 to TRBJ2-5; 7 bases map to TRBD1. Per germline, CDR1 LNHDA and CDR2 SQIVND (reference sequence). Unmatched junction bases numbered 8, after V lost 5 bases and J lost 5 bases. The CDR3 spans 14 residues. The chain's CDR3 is CASSYLGQAETQYF. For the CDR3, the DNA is TGTGCCAGTAGTTACCTCGGACAGGCGGAGACCCAGTACTTC. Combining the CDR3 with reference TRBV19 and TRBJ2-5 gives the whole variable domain DGGITQSPKYLFRKEGQNVTLSCEQNLNHDAMYWYRQDPGQGLRLIYYSQIVNDFQKGDIAEGYSVSREKKESFPLTVTSAQKNPTAFYLCASSYLGQAETQYFGPGTRLLVL.

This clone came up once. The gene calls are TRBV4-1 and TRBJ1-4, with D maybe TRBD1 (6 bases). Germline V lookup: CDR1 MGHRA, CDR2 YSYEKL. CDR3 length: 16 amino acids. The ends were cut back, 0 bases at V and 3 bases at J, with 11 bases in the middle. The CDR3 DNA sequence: TGCGCCAGCAGCCAAGACAGGGGTTTGGCTAATGAAAAACTGTTTTTT. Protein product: CASSQDRGLANEKLFF.

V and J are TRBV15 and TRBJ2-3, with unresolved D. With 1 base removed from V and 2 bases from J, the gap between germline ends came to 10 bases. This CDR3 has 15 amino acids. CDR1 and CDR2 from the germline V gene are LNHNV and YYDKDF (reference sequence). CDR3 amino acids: CATSRVGRYTDTQYF. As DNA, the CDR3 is TGTGCCACCAGCAGAGTGGGCAGATACACAGATACGCAGTATTTT.

CDR3 region: CASSRTRREQFF. CDR3 nucleotide sequence: TGTGCCAGCAGCCGGACTCGACGTGAGCAGTTCTTC. The V and J genes are TRBV12-3 or TRBV12-4 and TRBJ2-1; the D gene is possibly TRBD2 (5 bases). The length of the CDR3 is 12 residues. Trimming removed 6 bases from V and 9 bases from J, with 12 bases in between.

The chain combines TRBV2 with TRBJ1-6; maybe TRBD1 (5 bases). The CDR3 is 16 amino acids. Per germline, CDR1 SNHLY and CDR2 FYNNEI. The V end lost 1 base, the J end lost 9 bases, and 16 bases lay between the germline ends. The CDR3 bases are TGTGCCAGCAGTGAAGAGCAACAGGCGGCTGCTTCACCCCTCCACTTT. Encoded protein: CASSEEQQAAASPLHF.

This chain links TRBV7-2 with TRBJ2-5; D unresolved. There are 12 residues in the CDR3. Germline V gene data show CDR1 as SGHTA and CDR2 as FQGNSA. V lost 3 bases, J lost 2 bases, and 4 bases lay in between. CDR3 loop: CASSFQQETQYF. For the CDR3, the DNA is TGTGCCAGCAGCTTTCAACAAGAGACCCAGTACTTC.

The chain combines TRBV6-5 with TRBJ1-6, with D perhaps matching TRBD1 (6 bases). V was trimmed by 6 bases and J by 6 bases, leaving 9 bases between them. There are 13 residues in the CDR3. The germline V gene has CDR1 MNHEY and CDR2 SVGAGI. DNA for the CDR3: TGTGCCAGCAGCGACAGGAGTAATTCACCCCTCCACTTT. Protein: CASSDRSNSPLHF.

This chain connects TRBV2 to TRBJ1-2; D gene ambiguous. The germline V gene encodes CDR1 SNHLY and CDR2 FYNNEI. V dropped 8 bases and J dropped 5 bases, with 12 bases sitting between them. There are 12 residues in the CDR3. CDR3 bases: TGTGCCAGCGAACTCAATCGATATGGCTACACCTTC. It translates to CASELNRYGYTF. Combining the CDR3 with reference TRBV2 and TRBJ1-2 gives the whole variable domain EPEVTQTPSHQVTQMGQEVILRCVPISNHLYFYWYRQILGQKVEFLVSFYNNEISEKSEIFDDQFSVERPDGSNFTLKIRSTKLEDSAMYFCASELNRYGYTFGSGTRLTVV.

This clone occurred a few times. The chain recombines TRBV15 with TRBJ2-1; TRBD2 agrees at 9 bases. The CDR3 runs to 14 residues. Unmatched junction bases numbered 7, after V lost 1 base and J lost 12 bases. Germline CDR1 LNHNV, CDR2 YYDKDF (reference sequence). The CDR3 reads CATSRGGGGVGQFF. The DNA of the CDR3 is TGTGCCACCAGCAGAGGCGGGGGGGGCGTAGGGCAGTTCTTC.

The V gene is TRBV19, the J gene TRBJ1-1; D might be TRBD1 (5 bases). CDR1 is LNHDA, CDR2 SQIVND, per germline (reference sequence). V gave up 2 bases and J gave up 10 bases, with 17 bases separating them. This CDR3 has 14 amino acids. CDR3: CASSIWGDFNRAFF. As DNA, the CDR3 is TGTGCCAGTAGTATATGGGGGGACTTCAACAGAGCTTTCTTT.

The CDR3 DNA follows: TGTGCCAGCAGCTTGGGAATGGGACAGACGAAGGCTTTCTTT. It encodes CASSLGMGQTKAFF. The J gene is TRBJ1-1, the V gene TRBV5-4; 7 bases are shared with TRBD1. The CDR3 is 14 amino acids. Germline CDR1 and CDR2: SGHNT and YYREEE (reference sequence). V lost 0 bases, J lost 11 bases, and 10 bases stayed unmatched.

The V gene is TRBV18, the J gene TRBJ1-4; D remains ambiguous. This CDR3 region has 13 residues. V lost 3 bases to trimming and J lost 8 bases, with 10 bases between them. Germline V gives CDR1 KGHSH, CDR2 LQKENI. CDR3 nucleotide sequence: TGTGCCAGCTCACCGCCGACGAGGGAAAAACTGTTTTTT. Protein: CASSPPTREKLFF.

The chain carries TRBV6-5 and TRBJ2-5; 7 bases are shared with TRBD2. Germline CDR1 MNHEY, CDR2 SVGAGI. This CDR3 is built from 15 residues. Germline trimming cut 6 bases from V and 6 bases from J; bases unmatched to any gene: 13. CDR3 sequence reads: CASSGPGLPMQTQYF. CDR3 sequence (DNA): TGTGCCAGCAGCGGTCCGGGACTACCCATGCAGACCCAGTACTTC.

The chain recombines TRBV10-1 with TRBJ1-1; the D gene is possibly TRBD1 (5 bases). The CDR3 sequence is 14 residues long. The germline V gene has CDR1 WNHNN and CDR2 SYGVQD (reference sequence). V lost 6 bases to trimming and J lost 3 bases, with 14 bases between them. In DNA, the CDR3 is TGCGCCAGCAGGGGGGGGGTTGAGGACACTGAAGCTTTCTTT. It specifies CASRGGVEDTEAFF.

CDR3: CSVLPSFREKLFF. The DNA of the CDR3 is TGCAGCGTTCTACCCTCCTTTCGTGAAAAACTGTTTTTT. This chain connects TRBV29-1 to TRBJ1-4; D is ambiguous. Germline loops: CDR1 SQVTM, CDR2 ANQGSEA. This CDR3 is 13 amino acids long. Trimming removed 5 bases at V and 7 bases at J, with 14 bases between.

The CDR3 bases are TGCGCCAGCAGCTTGGATGGCAGGGAGGACACCGGGGAGCTGTTTTTT. The encoded protein is CASSLDGREDTGELFF. The genes are TRBV5-1 and TRBJ2-2, with D tentatively TRBD2 (6 bases). V lost 0 bases, J lost 3 bases, and 12 bases lay in between. CDR1 and CDR2 from the germline V gene are SGHRS and YFSETQ. The CDR3 runs 16 residues.

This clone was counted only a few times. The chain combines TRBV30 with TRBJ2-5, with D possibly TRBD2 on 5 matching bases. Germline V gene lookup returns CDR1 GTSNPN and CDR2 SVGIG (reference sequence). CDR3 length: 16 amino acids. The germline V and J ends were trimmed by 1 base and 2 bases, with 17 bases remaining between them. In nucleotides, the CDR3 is TGTGCCTGGAGTGCCTTTATTGGAGGTTCACAAGAGACCCAGTACTTC. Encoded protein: CAWSAFIGGSQETQYF.

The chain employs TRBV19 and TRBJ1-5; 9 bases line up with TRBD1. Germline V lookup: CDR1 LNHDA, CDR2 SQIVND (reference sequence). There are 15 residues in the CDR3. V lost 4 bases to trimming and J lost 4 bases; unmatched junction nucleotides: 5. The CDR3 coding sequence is TGTGCCAGTAGTACCATCGGACAGGGGAATCAGCCCCAGCATTTT. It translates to CASSTIGQGNQPQHF.

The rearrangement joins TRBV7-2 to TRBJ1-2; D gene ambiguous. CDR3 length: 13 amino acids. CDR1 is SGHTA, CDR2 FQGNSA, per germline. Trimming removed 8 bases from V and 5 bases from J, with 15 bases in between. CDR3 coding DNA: TGTGCCAGCGGGCCAGAGTCTCGTTATGGCTACACCTTC. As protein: CASGPESRYGYTF.

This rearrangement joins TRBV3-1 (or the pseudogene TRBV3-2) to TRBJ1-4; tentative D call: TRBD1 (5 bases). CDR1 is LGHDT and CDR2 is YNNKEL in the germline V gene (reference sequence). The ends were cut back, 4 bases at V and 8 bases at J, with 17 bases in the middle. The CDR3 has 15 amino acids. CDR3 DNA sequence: TGTGCCAGCAGCCTCTATGCGGGGACGGGCGAAAAACTGTTTTTT. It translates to CASSLYAGTGEKLFF.

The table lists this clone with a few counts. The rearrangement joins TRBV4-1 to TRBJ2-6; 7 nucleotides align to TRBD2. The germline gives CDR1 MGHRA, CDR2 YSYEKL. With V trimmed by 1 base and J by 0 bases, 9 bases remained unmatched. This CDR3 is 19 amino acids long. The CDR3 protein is CASSQGGGLRFSGANVLTF. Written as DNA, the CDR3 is TGCGCCAGCAGCCAAGGGGGGGGACTACGGTTCTCTGGGGCCAACGTCCTGACTTTC.

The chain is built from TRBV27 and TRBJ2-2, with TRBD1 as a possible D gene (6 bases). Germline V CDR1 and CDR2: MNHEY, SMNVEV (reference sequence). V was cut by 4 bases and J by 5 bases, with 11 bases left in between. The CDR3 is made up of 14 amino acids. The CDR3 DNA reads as TGTGCCAGCAGTTGGGACATCGAGACCGGGGAGCTGTTTTTT. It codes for CASSWDIETGELFF.

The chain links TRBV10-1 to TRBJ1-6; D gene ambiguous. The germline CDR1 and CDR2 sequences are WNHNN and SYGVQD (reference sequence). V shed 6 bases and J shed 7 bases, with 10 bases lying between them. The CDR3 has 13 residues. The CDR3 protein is CASSRAGNSPLHF. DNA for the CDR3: TGCGCCAGCAGCCGAGCGGGGAATTCACCCCTCCACTTT.

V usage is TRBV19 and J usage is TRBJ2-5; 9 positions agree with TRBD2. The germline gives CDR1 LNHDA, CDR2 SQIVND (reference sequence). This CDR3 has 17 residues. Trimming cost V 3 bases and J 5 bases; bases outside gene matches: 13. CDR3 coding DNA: TGTGCCAGTAGTATTAATTTTGGCGGGAGGGGGATGGAGACCCAGTACTTC. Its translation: CASSINFGGRGMETQYF.

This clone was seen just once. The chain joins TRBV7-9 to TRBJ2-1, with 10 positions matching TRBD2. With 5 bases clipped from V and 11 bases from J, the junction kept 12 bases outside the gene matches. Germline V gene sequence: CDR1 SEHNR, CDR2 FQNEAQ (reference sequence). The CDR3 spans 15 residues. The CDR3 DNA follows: TGTGCCAGCAGCCGGGTAGCGGGAGGTCCCCTGCAGCAGTTCTTC. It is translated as CASSRVAGGPLQQFF.